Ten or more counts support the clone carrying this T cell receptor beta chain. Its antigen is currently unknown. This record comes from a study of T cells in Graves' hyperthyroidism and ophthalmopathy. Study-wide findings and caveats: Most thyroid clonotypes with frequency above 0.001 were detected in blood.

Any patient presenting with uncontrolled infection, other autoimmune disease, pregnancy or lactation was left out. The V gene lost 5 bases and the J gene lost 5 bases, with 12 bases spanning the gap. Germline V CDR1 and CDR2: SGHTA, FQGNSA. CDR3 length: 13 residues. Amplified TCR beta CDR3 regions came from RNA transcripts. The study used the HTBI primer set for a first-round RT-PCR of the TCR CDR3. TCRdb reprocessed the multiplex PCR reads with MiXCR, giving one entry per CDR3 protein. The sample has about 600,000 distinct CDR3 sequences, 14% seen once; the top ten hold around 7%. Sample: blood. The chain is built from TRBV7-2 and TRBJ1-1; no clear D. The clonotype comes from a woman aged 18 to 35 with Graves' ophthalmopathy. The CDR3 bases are TGTGCCAGCAGCCCGAACACGGGTACTGAAGCTTTCTTT. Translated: CASSPNTGTEAFF.